Sequencing of this T cell receptor (beta chain) was carried out in a study of T cell responses to AZD1222 COVID-19 vaccine. The assay was immunoSEQ multiplex PCR, and TCRdb's table has in-frame clones only and misses some. The sample consists of 110,000 to 150,000 clones, 80% to 90% of them appearing once. Study conclusions and caveats: Recipients of AZD1222 seropositive at baseline numbered only 5 to 7. As reported, nearly half of all spike-specific TCRs target variant regions that are unmutated. Increased Spike-specific TCR breadth and depth were observed after two AZD1222 doses.

About this clone itself: The target antigen is unknown.

The CDR3 runs to 14 residues. Germline V gene sequence: CDR1 LGHNA, CDR2 YNFKEQ. Trimming removed 3 bases from V and 8 bases from J, with 14 bases in between. The source is an adult in good health. Sequences were derived from peripheral blood, sampled on day 0 of AZD1222 vaccination. This chain links TRBV4-2 with TRBJ1-5; possibly TRBD1 for D (6 bases). CDR3 nucleotide sequence: TGTGCCAGCAGCCAGGACAGTCCTCAAAAGCCCCAGCATTTT. Encoded protein: CASSQDSPQKPQHF.